This T cell receptor beta chain is from a study of T-cell reconstitution after alpha-beta-depleted transplantation in children. Germline CDR1 and CDR2: MNHNY and SVGAGI (reference sequence). The CDR3 contains 13 residues. The V and J ends lost 6 bases and 4 bases, in that order; junction bases with no gene match: 0. Unique molecular identifiers were used in preparing the TCRbeta library. TCRdb reanalysed the PCR reads using MiXCR and keeps one entry per CDR3 protein. Among 7,000 or so distinct CDR3 sequences listed, 9.5% to 12% were seen once. This clonotype was observed many times. Its antigen is as yet unknown. Study-wide findings and caveats: The main origin of T-cell counts and diversity one year after transplant was newly produced T cells. Certain patients had high TCRbeta diversity at day 60, and it came from recipient T cells and thymic progenitors that survived. At around two months after transplant, the alpha-beta T cells were reportedly derived from several hundred expanded clones that came from non-depleted graft cells.

This clonotype was sampled from a child under two years old who had a stem cell transplant for acute myeloid leukemia, so the T cells may come from the graft donor. This chain links TRBV6-6 with TRBJ2-3, with 11 bases aligning to TRBD2. This specimen was PBMCs, mostly from graft donor cells, taken 180 days after TCRalphabeta/CD19-depleted stem cell transplant. CDR3 nucleotide sequence: TGTGCCAGCAGACTAGCGGGAGCAGATACGCAGTATTTT. Translated, it gives CASRLAGADTQYF.